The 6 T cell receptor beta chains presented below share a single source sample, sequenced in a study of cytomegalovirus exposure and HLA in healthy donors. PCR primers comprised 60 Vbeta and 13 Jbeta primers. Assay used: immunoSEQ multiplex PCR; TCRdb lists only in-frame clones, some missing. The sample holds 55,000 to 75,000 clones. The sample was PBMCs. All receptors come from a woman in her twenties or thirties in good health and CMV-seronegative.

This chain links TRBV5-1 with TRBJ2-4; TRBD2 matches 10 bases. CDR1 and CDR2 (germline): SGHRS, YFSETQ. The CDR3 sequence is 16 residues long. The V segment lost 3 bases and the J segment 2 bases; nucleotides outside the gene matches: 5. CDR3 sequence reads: CASSSKGLATKNIQYF. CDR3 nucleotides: TGCGCCAGCAGCTCGAAGGGACTAGCGACCAAAAACATTCAGTACTTC. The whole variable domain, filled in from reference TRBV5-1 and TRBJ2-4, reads KAGVTQTPRYLIKTRGQQVTLSCSPISGHRSVSWYQQTPGQGLQFLFEYFSETQRNKGNFPGRFSGRQFSNSRSEMNVSTLELGDSALYLCASSSKGLATKNIQYFGAGTRLSVL.

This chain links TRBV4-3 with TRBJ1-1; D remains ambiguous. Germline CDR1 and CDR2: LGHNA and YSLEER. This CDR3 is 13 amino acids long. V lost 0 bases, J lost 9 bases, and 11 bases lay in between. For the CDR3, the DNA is TGCGCCAGCAGCCAAGATGCGGGCAGACAAGCTTTCTTT. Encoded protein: CASSQDAGRQAFF.

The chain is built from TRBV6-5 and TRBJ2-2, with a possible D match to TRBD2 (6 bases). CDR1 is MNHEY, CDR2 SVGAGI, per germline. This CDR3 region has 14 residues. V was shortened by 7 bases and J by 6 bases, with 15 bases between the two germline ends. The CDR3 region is CASTEPTSAGELFF. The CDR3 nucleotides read TGTGCCAGCACCGAACCGACTAGTGCCGGGGAGCTGTTTTTT.

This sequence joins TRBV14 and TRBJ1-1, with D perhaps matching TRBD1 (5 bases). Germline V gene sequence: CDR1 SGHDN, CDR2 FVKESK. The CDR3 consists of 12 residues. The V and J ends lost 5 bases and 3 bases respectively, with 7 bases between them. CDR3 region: CASSLQDTEAFF. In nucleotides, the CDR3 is TGTGCCAGCAGCTTACAGGACACTGAAGCTTTCTTT. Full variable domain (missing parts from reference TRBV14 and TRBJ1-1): EAGVTQFPSHSVIEKGQTVTLRCDPISGHDNLYWYRRVMGKEIKFLLHFVKESKQDESGMPNNRFLAERTGGTYSTLKVQPAELEDSGVYFCASSLQDTEAFFGQGTRLTVV.

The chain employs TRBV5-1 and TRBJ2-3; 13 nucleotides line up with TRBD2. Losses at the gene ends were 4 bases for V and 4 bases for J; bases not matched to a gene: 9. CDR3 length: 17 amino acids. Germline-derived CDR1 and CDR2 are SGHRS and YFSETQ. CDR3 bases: TGCGCCAGCAGCCCGGAACTAGCGGGAGGGCCATCAGATACGCAGTATTTT. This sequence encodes CASSPELAGGPSDTQYF.

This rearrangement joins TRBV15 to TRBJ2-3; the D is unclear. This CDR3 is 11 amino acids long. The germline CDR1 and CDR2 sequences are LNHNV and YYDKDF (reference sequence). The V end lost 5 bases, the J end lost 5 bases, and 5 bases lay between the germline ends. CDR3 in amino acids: CATSLGDTQYF. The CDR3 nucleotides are TGTGCCACCAGCCTCGGAGATACGCAGTATTTT.